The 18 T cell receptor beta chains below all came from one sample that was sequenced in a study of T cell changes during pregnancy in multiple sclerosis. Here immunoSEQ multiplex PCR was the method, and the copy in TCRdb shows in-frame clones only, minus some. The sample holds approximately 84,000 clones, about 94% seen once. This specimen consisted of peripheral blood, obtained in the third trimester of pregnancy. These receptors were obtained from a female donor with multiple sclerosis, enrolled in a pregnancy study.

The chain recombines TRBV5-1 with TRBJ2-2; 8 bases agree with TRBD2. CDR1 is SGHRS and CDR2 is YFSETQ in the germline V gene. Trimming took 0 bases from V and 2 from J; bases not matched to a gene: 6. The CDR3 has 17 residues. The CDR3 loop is CASSLASGGRNTGELFF. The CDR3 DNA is TGCGCCAGCAGCTTGGCCAGCGGGGGCCGTAACACCGGGGAGCTGTTTTTT.

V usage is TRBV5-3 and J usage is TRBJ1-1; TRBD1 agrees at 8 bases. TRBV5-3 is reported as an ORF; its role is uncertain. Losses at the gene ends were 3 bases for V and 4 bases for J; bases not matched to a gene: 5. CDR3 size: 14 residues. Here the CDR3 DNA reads TGTGCCAGAAGCTCAGGGGGCGCGGGCACTGAAGCTTTCTTT. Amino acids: CARSSGGAGTEAFF.

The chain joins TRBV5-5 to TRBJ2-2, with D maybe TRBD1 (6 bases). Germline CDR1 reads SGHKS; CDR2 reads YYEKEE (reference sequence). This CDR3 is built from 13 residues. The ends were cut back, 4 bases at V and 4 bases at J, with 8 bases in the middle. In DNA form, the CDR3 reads TGTGCCAGCAGCCCACAGGGCACCGGGGAGCTGTTTTTT. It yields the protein CASSPQGTGELFF.

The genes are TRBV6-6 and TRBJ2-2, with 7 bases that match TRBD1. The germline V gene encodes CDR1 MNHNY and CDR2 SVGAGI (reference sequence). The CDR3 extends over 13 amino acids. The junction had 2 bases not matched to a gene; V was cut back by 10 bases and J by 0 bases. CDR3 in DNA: TGTGCCATCGGACAGGCGAACACCGGGGAGCTGTTTTTT. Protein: CAIGQANTGELFF.

CDR3 loop: CASSFGDSSTDTQYF. For the CDR3, the DNA is TGTGCCAGCAGTTTTGGGGACAGCTCCACAGATACGCAGTATTTT. J is TRBJ2-3 and V is TRBV27; 7 bases line up with TRBD1. Per germline, CDR1 MNHEY and CDR2 SMNVEV (reference sequence). The junction had 5 bases not matched to a gene; V was cut back by 3 bases and J by 2 bases. There are 15 residues in the CDR3.

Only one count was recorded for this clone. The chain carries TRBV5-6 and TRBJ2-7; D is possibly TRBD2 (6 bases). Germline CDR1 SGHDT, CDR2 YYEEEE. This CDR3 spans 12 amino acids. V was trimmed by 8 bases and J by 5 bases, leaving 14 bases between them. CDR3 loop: CASTNPGDEQYF. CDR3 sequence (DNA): TGTGCCAGTACAAACCCGGGGGACGAGCAGTACTTC.

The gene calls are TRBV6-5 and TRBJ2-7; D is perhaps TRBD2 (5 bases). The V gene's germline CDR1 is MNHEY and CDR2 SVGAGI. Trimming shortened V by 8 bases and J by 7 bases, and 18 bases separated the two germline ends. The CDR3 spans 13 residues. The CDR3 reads CASAGLPFREQYF. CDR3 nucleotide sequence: TGTGCCAGCGCCGGACTGCCATTTAGAGAGCAGTACTTC.

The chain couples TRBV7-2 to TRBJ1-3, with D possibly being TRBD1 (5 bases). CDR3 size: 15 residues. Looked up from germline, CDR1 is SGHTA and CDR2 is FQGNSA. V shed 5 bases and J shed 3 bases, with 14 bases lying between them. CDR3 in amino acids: CASSRGGVLGNTIYF. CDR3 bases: TGTGCCAGCAGCCGCGGGGGGGTTCTTGGAAACACCATATATTTT.

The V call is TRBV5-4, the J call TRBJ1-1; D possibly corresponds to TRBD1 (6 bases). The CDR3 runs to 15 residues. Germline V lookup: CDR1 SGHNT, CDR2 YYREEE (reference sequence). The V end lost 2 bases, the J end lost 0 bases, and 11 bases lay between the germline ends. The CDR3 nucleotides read TGTGCCAGCAGCTTAACCGGGACAATGAACACTGAAGCTTTCTTT. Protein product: CASSLTGTMNTEAFF.

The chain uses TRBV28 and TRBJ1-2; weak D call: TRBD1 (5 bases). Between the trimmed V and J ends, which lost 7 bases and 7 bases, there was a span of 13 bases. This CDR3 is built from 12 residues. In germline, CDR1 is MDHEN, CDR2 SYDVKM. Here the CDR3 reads CASTRQGGGYTF. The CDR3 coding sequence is TGTGCCAGCACCCGGCAGGGAGGTGGCTACACCTTC.

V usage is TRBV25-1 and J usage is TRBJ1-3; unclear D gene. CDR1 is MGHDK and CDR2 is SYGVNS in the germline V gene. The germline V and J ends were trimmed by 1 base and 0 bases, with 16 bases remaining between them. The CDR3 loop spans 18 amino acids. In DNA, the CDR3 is TGTGCCAGCAGTGAATCCCCGACACAGAAGTTCTCTGGAAACACCATATATTTT. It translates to CASSESPTQKFSGNTIYF.

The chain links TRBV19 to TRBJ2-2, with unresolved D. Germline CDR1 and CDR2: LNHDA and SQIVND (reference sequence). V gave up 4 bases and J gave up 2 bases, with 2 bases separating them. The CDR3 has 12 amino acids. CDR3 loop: CASSTNTGELFF. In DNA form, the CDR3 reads TGTGCCAGTAGTACTAACACCGGGGAGCTGTTTTTT. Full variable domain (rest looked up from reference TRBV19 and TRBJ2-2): DGGITQSPKYLFRKEGQNVTLSCEQNLNHDAMYWYRQDPGQGLRLIYYSQIVNDFQKGDIAEGYSVSREKKESFPLTVTSAQKNPTAFYLCASSTNTGELFFGEGSRLTVL.

The CDR3 is CASSRGGGTDTQYF. The CDR3 nucleotides are TGTGCCAGCAGCCGGGGGGGCGGAACAGATACGCAGTATTTT. The gene calls are TRBV7-8 and TRBJ2-3, with 8 bases identical to TRBD2. The V gene's germline CDR1 is SGHVS and CDR2 FQNEAQ. V lost 5 bases to trimming and J lost 3 bases; unmatched junction nucleotides: 4. This CDR3 is built from 14 residues.

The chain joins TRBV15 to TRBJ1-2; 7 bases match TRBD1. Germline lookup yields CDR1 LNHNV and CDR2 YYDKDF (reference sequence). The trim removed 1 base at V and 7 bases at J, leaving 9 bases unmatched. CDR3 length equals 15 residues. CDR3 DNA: TGTGCCACCAGCAGAGTAGACAGGGCCAGTGGTGGCTACACCTTC. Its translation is CATSRVDRASGGYTF.

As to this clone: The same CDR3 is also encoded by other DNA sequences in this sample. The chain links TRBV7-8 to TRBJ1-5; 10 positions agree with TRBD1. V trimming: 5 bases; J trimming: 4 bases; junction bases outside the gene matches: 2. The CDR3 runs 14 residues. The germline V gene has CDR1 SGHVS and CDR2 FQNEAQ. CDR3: CASSLDRGNQPQHF. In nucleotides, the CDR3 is TGTGCCAGCAGCCTGGACAGGGGGAATCAGCCCCAGCATTTT.

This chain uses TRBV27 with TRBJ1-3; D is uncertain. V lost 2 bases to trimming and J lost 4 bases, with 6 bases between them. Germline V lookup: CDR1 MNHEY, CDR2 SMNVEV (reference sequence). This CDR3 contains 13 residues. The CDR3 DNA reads TGTGCCAGCAGTTTAGGCGGGGGAAACACCATATATTTT. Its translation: CASSLGGGNTIYF.

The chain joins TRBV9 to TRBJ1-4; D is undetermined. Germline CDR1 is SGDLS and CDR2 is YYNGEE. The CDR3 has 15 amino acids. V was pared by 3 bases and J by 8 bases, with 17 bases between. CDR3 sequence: CASSARGGSDEKLFF. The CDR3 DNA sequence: TGTGCCAGCAGCGCCCGAGGTGGATCCGACGAAAAACTGTTTTTT.

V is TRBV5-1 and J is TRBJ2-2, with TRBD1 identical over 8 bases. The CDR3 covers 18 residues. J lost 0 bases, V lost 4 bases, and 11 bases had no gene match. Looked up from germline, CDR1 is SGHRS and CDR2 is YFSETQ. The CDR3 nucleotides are TGCGCCAGCAGCCTTCAGGGGGCAGAGTTCGCGAACACCGGGGAGCTGTTTTTT. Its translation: CASSLQGAEFANTGELFF.